This paragraph covers one T cell receptor beta chain sequence. Its matching antigen is unknown. The source of the sample is a study of T cells in tuberculosis. CDR1 SGHAT and CDR2 FQNNGV come from the germline V gene. This CDR3 has 16 amino acids. The ends were cut back, 0 bases at V and 4 bases at J, with 13 bases in the middle. Findings and limits, study-wide: Smaller distances to GMM-specific TCRs suggested their expansion in active tuberculosis.

The assay was immunoSEQ multiplex PCR, and TCRdb's table has in-frame clones only and misses some. This repertoire shows over 35,000 clones, 95% found once; its top ten account for about 3.7%. This TCR derives from a donor aged 5 to 30 with latent tuberculosis or without tuberculosis infection. Sequencing was carried out using PBMCs. The rearrangement links TRBV11-2 to TRBJ1-3, with D perhaps TRBD1 (5 bases). The CDR3 here is CASSLDPETEGNTIYF. The CDR3 DNA is TGTGCCAGCAGCTTAGATCCCGAGACAGAGGGAAACACCATATATTTT. Complete variable domain (other parts from reference TRBV11-2 and TRBJ1-3): EAGVAQSPRYKIIEKRQSVAFWCNPISGHATLYWYQQILGQGPKLLIQFQNNGVVDDSQLPKDRFSAERLKGVDSTLKIQPAKLEDSAVYLCASSLDPETEGNTIYFGEGSWLTVV.